One T cell receptor beta chain is described in this entry. TCRdb passed the 5' RACE reads through MiXCR, listing each CDR3 protein once. This table holds approximately 47,000 distinct CDR3 sequences, about 28% found once. V was cut by 0 bases and J by 2 bases, with 14 bases left in between. CDR3 length: 15 residues. CDR1 is SQVTM and CDR2 is ANQGSEA in the germline V gene. This receptor was obtained from a female donor with breast cancer. The source material was naive CD4+ T cells sorted from blood. Specified subset: naive CD4+ T cells, CD4+CD45RA+CD25-. The rearrangement links TRBV29-1 to TRBJ2-7; tentatively, D is TRBD1 or TRBD2 (6 bases each). CDR3 in DNA: TGCAGCGTTGAAGATGCGGGCGGGGACACCTACGAGCAGTACTTC. It specifies CSVEDAGGDTYEQYF.